This T cell receptor beta chain stems from a study of T cell changes during pregnancy in multiple sclerosis (dated by TCRdb to the late 2010s). Study-wide context: Changes in the T cell repertoire over the course of pregnancy were examined in this study in women with multiple sclerosis.

As for this clone: The clone's antigen remains unknown. At one end the junction does not follow the germline gene, possibly because of a read error.

From the cysteine through the phenylalanine, the CDR3 covers 13 amino acids. This entry keeps only the CDR3 DNA: 39 bases, framed from base 1. CDR1 and CDR2, per the germline V gene, are ENHRY and SYGVKD. The library was made by the immunoSEQ multiplex PCR assay. TCRdb took over this immuneACCESS table, retaining in-frame rearrangements with V and J assigned. Such tables are incomplete; in checked studies, under half of the missing clones stem from an unresolved V gene, and the remainder is unexplained. The sample table lists tens of thousands of clones, about 91% of them with a count of one. The ten biggest clones cover 4.8% of the sample.

This TCR was sampled from a female donor in good health, enrolled as a control in a pregnancy study. The chain uses TRBV10-3 and TRBJ2-3, with 8 bases in between that match TRBD1. Here the sequenced sample was peripheral blood, taken in the first trimester of pregnancy. The nucleotide sequence reads TGTGCCGTCAGGGGGCTGGACACAGATACGCAGTATTTT. Protein translation: CAVRGLDTDTQYF.